These 27 T cell receptor beta chains originate from one sample sequenced in a study of human T cells and chemical hapten exposure. Each CDR3 protein is one row after TCRdb ran MiXCR on the RACE reads. The sample lists roughly 120,000 distinct CDR3 sequences, 9.5% to 13% occurring once. The time point is: patch test 1, 2 weeks after DPC sensitization. Treatment denoted: therapeutic diphenylcyclopropenone sensitization with weekly scalp DPC. The sample here was whole blood, taken in connection with sensitization to the hapten diphenylcyclopropenone (DPC). These receptor sequences come from a woman aged 45-65 years with alopecia areata. Some clones in this sample may be carry-over from other donors' samples.

This clonotype was picked up many times. In DNA form, the CDR3 reads TGCAGCGTCCCCCCGGCGAGTAGCACAGATACGCAGTATTTT. Amino acid sequence: CSVPPASSTDTQYF. This chain connects TRBV29-1 to TRBJ2-3; D is uncertain. Germline V gene sequence: CDR1 SQVTM, CDR2 ANQGSEA. The germline V and J ends were trimmed by 6 bases and 0 bases, with 13 bases remaining between them. The CDR3 loop spans 14 amino acids.

There are a few counts of this clonotype. This chain joins TRBV7-9 and TRBJ2-1; D possibly matches TRBD1 or TRBD2 (5 bases each). This CDR3 is built from 14 residues. With 5 bases removed from V and 0 bases from J, the gap between germline ends came to 8 bases. Germline values: CDR1 SEHNR, CDR2 FQNEAQ (reference sequence). The CDR3 nucleotides read TGTGCCAGCAGCCCAGGGAGCTCCTACAATGAGCAGTTCTTC. Translating it yields CASSPGSSYNEQFF. Filled out from reference TRBV7-9 and TRBJ2-1, the complete variable domain reads DTGVSQNPRHKITKRGQNVTFRCDPISEHNRLYWYRQTLGQGPEFLTYFQNEAQLEKSRLLSDRFSAERPKGSFSTLEIQRTEQGDSAMYLCASSPGSSYNEQFFGPGTRLTVL.

There are a few counts of this clonotype. The chain uses TRBV28 and TRBJ1-5; D is undetermined. CDR1 and CDR2 (germline): MDHEN, SYDVKM. This CDR3 spans 14 amino acids. Deletions cut 3 bases from V and 4 bases from J, with 10 bases between. The CDR3: CASSFLPGNQPQHF. CDR3 nucleotides: TGTGCCAGCAGTTTTCTTCCCGGGAATCAGCCCCAGCATTTT.

This clonotype was counted ten times or more. The chain has TRBV4-3 and TRBJ2-2; 7 bases agree with TRBD1. Germline CDR1 LGHNA, CDR2 YSLEER. Trimming cost V 1 base and J 1 base; bases outside gene matches: 6. The CDR3 contains 17 residues. The CDR3 DNA reads TGCGCCAGCAGCCAAGTTTCCTGGACAGGGAACACCGGGGAGCTGTTTTTT. Protein sequence: CASSQVSWTGNTGELFF.

The sample holds one count of this clonotype. The CDR3 reads CASSLAGPPRGELFF. In DNA form, the CDR3 reads TGTGCCAGCAGCTTAGCCGGGCCCCCAAGAGGGGAGCTGTTTTTT. The chain is built from TRBV7-2 and TRBJ2-2; D is undetermined. The CDR3 covers 15 residues. Germline V gene sequence: CDR1 SGHTA, CDR2 FQGNSA. The V end was cut by 0 bases, the J end by 8 bases, with 13 bases between.

This clonotype was recorded many times. CDR3 nucleotides: TGTGCCAGCTCACCACAGGTTCCGATGGGCACAGATACGCAGTATTTT. Amino acids: CASSPQVPMGTDTQYF. The V call is TRBV18, the J call TRBJ2-3; unclear D gene. The germline V gene has CDR1 KGHSH and CDR2 LQKENI. The CDR3 runs 16 residues. The V gene lost 1 base and the J gene lost 1 base, with 12 bases spanning the gap. The full variable domain, rest sourced from reference TRBV18 and TRBJ2-3, is NAGVMQNPRHLVRRRGQEARLRCSPMKGHSHVYWYRQLPEEGLKFMVYLQKENIIDESGMPKERFSAEFPKEGPSILRIQQVVRGDSAAYFCASSPQVPMGTDTQYFGPGTRLTVL.

This clonotype was recorded at least ten times. The CDR3 sequence: CASSPGRANYGYTF. Written as DNA, the CDR3 is TGTGCCAGCAGCCCGGGAAGGGCTAACTATGGCTACACCTTC. This chain joins TRBV3-1 and TRBJ1-2, with D hard to call. V was cut by 4 bases and J by 0 bases, with 9 bases left in between. CDR3 size: 14 residues. Germline assignment: CDR1 LGHDT and CDR2 YNNKEL (reference sequence).

This chain joins TRBV5-5 and TRBJ1-6; the D is unclear. Trimming removed 2 bases from V and 8 bases from J, with 11 bases in between. This CDR3 region has 14 residues. Germline V lookup: CDR1 SGHKS, CDR2 YYEKEE (reference sequence). The CDR3 sequence: CASSFWVQDSPLHF. DNA of the CDR3: TGTGCCAGCAGCTTCTGGGTGCAGGATTCACCCCTCCACTTT.

This chain connects TRBV7-2 to TRBJ2-2; D is undetermined. CDR3 length: 16 amino acids. Trimming cost V 1 base and J 0 bases, with 9 bases left between them. Germline lookup yields CDR1 SGHTA and CDR2 FQGNSA. CDR3 coding DNA: TGTGCCAGCAGCTTAGGATCAATGACGAACACCGGGGAGCTGTTTTTT. Translating it yields CASSLGSMTNTGELFF.

The J gene is TRBJ2-7, the V gene TRBV5-1, with 10 bases that match TRBD1. Looked up from germline, CDR1 is SGHRS and CDR2 is YFSETQ. This CDR3 comprises 14 residues. The junction had 6 bases not matched to a gene; V was cut back by 4 bases and J by 5 bases. This chain's CDR3 is CASSNPTGGDEQYF. CDR3 in DNA: TGCGCCAGCAGCAACCCGACAGGGGGCGACGAGCAGTACTTC.

This clonotype showed up many times. This chain connects TRBV5-1 to TRBJ2-6; D is possibly TRBD2 (5 bases). This CDR3 has 16 residues. The germline gives CDR1 SGHRS, CDR2 YFSETQ. V dropped 0 bases and J dropped 0 bases, with 7 bases sitting between them. The CDR3 DNA reads TGCGCCAGCAGCTTGGCCGAGGGCTCTGGGGCCAACGTCCTGACTTTC. It encodes CASSLAEGSGANVLTF.

This clonotype has only a few counts. This chain links TRBV4-1 with TRBJ1-1, with 8 bases aligning to TRBD1. This CDR3 is 18 amino acids long. Germline CDR1 reads MGHRA; CDR2 reads YSYEKL. The junction had 16 bases not matched to a gene; V was cut back by 7 bases and J by 0 bases. Written as DNA, the CDR3 is TGCGCCAGCAAGTTAACCTGGGACAGGACAACCATGAACACTGAAGCTTTCTTT. Protein sequence: CASKLTWDRTTMNTEAFF.

This clonotype has only a few counts. This chain joins TRBV18 and TRBJ1-1, with a possible D match to TRBD1 (5 bases). Germline CDR1 KGHSH, CDR2 LQKENI. V was shortened by 9 bases and J by 1 base, with 12 bases between the two germline ends. This CDR3 has 13 residues. The CDR3: CASGGRTNTEAFF. CDR3 DNA sequence: TGTGCCAGTGGGGGACGTACGAACACTGAAGCTTTCTTT.

By share, this clonotype ranks as medium-sized (0.01 to 0.1%). The chain couples TRBV6-2 or TRBV6-3 to TRBJ1-2; 8 bases line up with TRBD1. V was clipped by 5 bases and J by 6 bases; unmatched bases: 8. The V gene's germline CDR1 is MNHEY and CDR2 SVGEGT. CDR3 length: 14 amino acids. Here the CDR3 DNA reads TGTGCCAGCAGTCGACAGGGGACGTCCCATGGCTACACCTTC. Its protein is CASSRQGTSHGYTF.

The chain has TRBV7-6 and TRBJ2-3, with a tentative D call TRBD2 (5 bases). The length of the CDR3 is 14 residues. Germline-derived CDR1 and CDR2 are SGHVS and FNYEAQ. The ends were cut back, 0 bases at V and 4 bases at J, with 8 bases in the middle. The chain's CDR3 is CASSLARAPDTQYF. The DNA of the CDR3 is TGTGCCAGCAGCTTAGCGAGGGCCCCAGATACGCAGTATTTT. Drawing the rest from reference TRBV7-6 and TRBJ2-3, the complete variable domain is GAGVSQSPRYKVTKRGQDVALRCDPISGHVSLYWYRQALGQGPEFLTYFNYEAQQDKSGLPNDRFSAERPEGSISTLTIQRTEQRDSAMYRCASSLARAPDTQYFGPGTRLTVL.

The chain carries TRBV28 and TRBJ2-7; TRBD2 agrees at 7 bases. Germline CDR1 reads MDHEN; CDR2 reads SYDVKM. This CDR3 is built from 14 residues. V lost 8 bases and J lost 7; bases outside the gene matches: 14. The CDR3 DNA sequence: TGTGCCAGCTTGAAGCGGGGTCTCCCCTGGGAGCAGTACTTC. This translates into CASLKRGLPWEQYF.

CDR3 sequence (DNA): TGCGCCAGCAGCTTGGGACAGTATAGCAATCAGCCCCAGCATTTT. Translating gives CASSLGQYSNQPQHF. This sequence joins TRBV5-1 and TRBJ1-5, with a possible D match to TRBD1 (5 bases). The V end lost 0 bases, the J end lost 0 bases, and 7 bases lay between the germline ends. CDR1 and CDR2 (germline): SGHRS, YFSETQ. This CDR3 is built from 15 residues.

J is TRBJ2-7 and V is TRBV5-1; D gene uncertain. CDR3 length equals 13 residues. Trimming removed 4 bases from V and 7 bases from J, with 15 bases in between. Per germline, CDR1 SGHRS and CDR2 YFSETQ. The CDR3 coding sequence is TGCGCCAGCAGCAAAGAGGTTCCCGGGGAGCAGTACTTC. It is translated as CASSKEVPGEQYF.

This clonotype appeared a few times. The rearrangement links TRBV6-1 to TRBJ2-7; TRBD2 matches at 10 bases. The CDR3 contains 15 residues. In germline, CDR1 is MNHNS, CDR2 SASEGT. Trimming took 7 bases from V and 0 from J; bases not matched to a gene: 6. CDR3 in DNA: TGTGCCAGCACCGAACTAGCGGGGTCCTCCTACGAGCAGTACTTC. Amino acid sequence: CASTELAGSSYEQYF.

This clonotype was observed a few times. The V gene is TRBV29-1, the J gene TRBJ1-5, with D unclear. The CDR3 spans 13 residues. V lost 0 bases, J lost 4 bases, and 7 bases lay in between. Germline assignment: CDR1 SQVTM and CDR2 ANQGSEA. The CDR3 region has the DNA TGCAGCGTTGAAGAGGGGTGGAATCAGCCCCAGCATTTT. This encodes CSVEEGWNQPQHF.

This clonotype was seen more than once but under ten times. The chain is built from TRBV25-1 and TRBJ1-1; the match to TRBD1 covers 8 bases. V gave up 5 bases and J gave up 4 bases; unmatched junction bases: 6. The germline gives CDR1 MGHDK, CDR2 SYGVNS. The CDR3 runs to 14 residues. The CDR3 DNA reads as TGTGCCAGCAGTCCCTCGGACAGGGTCACTGAAGCTTTCTTT. Translated: CASSPSDRVTEAFF.

V gene TRBV29-1 combines with J gene TRBJ2-3; D gene uncertain. The CDR3 extends over 13 amino acids. V dropped 2 bases and J dropped 2 bases, with 8 bases sitting between them. Germline loops: CDR1 SQVTM, CDR2 ANQGSEA. This chain's CDR3 is CSVEHTITDTQYF. DNA for the CDR3: TGCAGCGTTGAACACACTATCACAGATACGCAGTATTTT.

J is TRBJ1-3 and V is TRBV4-1; no clear D. The CDR3 extends over 12 amino acids. Per the germline V gene, CDR1 is MGHRA and CDR2 is YSYEKL. Trimming stripped 2 bases from V and 7 bases from J, with 6 bases between. The CDR3: CASSQTGNTIYF. The CDR3 coding sequence is TGCGCCAGCAGCCAAACGGGTAACACCATATATTTT.

The genes are TRBV6-2 or TRBV6-3 and TRBJ2-5; the D is unclear. The V gene's germline CDR1 is MNHEY and CDR2 SVGEGT. The CDR3 spans 12 residues. CDR3 coding DNA: TGTGCTTCCGCCGGCCGTGTGGAGACCCAGTACTTC. Translation: CASAGRVETQYF.

This clonotype occurred a few times. The rearrangement links TRBV12-3 or TRBV12-4 to TRBJ2-1; D is possibly TRBD2 (5 bases). The V end lost 2 bases, the J end lost 2 bases, and 7 bases lay between the germline ends. The CDR3 is made up of 14 amino acids. This CDR3 reads CASSLTSPYNEQFF. CDR3 DNA: TGTGCCAGCAGTTTAACTAGTCCCTACAATGAGCAGTTCTTC.

This clonotype was seen repeatedly, ten times or more. The chain carries TRBV12-3 or TRBV12-4 and TRBJ2-5; TRBD1 aligns across 7 bases. The junction had 15 bases not matched to a gene; V was cut back by 6 bases and J by 5 bases. CDR3 length: 16 amino acids. This chain's CDR3 is CASSPGVPGGLETQYF. In DNA, the CDR3 is TGTGCCAGCAGCCCAGGTGTGCCAGGGGGTCTCGAGACCCAGTACTTC.

There are many counts of this clonotype. The chain uses TRBV28 and TRBJ1-6; 7 bases agree with TRBD1. The V segment lost 6 bases and the J segment 12 bases; nucleotides outside the gene matches: 14. Germline CDR1 and CDR2: MDHEN and SYDVKM. The CDR3 is 15 amino acids. DNA for the CDR3: TGTGCCAGCAGCCCCAAGACAGGGTCAGGGGGACCCCTCCACTTT. Translation: CASSPKTGSGGPLHF.